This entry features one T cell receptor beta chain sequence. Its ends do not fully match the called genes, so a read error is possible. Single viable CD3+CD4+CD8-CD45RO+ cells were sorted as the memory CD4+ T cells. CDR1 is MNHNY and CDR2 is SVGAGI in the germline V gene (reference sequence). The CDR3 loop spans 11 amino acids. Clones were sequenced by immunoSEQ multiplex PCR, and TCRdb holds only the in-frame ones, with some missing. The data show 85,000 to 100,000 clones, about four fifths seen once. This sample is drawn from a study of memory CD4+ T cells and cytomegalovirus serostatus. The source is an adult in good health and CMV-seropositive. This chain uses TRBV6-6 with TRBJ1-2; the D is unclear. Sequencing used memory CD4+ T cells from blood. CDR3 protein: CASSYQYKCSF. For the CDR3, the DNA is TGTGCCAGCAGTTACCAGTACAAGTGCTCCTTC.